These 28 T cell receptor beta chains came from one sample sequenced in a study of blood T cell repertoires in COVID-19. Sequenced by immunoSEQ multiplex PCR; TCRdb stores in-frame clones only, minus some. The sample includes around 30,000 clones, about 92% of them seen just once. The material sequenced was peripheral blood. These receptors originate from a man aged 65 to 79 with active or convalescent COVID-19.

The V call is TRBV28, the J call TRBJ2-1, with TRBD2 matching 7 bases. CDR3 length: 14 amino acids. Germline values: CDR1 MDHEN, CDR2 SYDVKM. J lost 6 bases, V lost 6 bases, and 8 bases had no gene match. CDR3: CASSPGGSANEQFF. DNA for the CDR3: TGTGCCAGCAGCCCGGGAGGTAGCGCCAATGAGCAGTTCTTC.

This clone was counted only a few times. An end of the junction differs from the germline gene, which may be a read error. Written as DNA, the CDR3 is TGCAGCGTTGACATTGATGTAGGGGAGGCCTTC. Protein: CSVDIDVGEAF. The chain links TRBV29-1 to TRBJ1-2, with a tentative D call TRBD1 (5 bases). The germline gives CDR1 SQVTM, CDR2 ANQGSEA. The CDR3 length is 11 residues.

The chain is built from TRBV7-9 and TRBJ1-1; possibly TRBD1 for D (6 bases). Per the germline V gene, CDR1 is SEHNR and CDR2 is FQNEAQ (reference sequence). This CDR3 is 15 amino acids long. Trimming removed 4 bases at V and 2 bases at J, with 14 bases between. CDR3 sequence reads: CASSYHRETNTEAFF. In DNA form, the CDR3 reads TGTGCCAGCAGCTACCACAGGGAAACCAACACTGAAGCTTTCTTT.

Here the CDR3 DNA reads TGTGCCAGCAGCCCCCATCTTCGCGGGGGGTTCTACGAGCAGTACTTC. Residues: CASSPHLRGGFYEQYF. This chain connects TRBV7-2 to TRBJ2-7; 8 bases map to TRBD2. The CDR3 is made up of 16 amino acids. Germline lookup yields CDR1 SGHTA and CDR2 FQGNSA. Germline trimming cut 5 bases from V and 3 bases from J; bases unmatched to any gene: 12.

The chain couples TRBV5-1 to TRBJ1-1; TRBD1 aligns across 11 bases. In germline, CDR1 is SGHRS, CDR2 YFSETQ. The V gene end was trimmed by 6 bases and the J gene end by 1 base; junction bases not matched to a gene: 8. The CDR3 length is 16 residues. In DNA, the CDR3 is TGCGCCAGCATCCCCGGGACAGGGGGATGGAACACTGAAGCTTTCTTT. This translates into CASIPGTGGWNTEAFF.

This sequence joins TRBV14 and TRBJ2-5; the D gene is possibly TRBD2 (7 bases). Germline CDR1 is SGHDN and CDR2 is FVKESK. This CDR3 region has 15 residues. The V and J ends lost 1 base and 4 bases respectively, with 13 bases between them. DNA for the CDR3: TGTGCCAGCAGCCAAGGCTCGGGGGGCGGAGAGACCCAGTACTTC. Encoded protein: CASSQGSGGGETQYF.

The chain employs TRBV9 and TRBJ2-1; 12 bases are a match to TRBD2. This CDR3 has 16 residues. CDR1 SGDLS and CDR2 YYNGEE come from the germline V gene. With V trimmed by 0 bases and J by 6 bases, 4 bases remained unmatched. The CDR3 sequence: CASSVGLAGASNEQFF. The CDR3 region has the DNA TGTGCCAGCAGCGTAGGACTAGCGGGAGCTAGCAATGAGCAGTTCTTC.

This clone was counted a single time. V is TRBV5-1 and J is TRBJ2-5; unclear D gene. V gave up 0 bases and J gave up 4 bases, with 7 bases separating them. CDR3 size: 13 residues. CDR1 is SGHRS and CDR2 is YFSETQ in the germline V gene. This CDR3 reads CASSLGSVETQYF. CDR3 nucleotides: TGCGCCAGCAGCTTGGGCAGCGTAGAGACCCAGTACTTC.

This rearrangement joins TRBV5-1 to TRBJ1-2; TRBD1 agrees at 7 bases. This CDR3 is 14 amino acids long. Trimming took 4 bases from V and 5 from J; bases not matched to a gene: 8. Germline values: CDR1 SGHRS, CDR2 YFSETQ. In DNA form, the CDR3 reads TGCGCCAGCAGCCTCTCGACAGGGAAATATGGCTACACCTTC. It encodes CASSLSTGKYGYTF.

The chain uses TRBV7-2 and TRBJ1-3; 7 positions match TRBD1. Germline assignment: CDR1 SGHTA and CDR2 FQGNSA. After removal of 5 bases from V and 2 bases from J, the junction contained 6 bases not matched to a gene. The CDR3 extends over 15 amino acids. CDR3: CASSPQGGAGNTIYF. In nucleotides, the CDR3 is TGTGCCAGCAGCCCCCAGGGGGGCGCTGGAAACACCATATATTTT.

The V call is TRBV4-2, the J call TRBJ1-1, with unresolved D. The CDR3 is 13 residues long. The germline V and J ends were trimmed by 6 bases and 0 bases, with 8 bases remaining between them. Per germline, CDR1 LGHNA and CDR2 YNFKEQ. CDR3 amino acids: CASSPTVNTEAFF. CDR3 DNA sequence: TGTGCCAGCAGTCCCACGGTGAACACTGAAGCTTTCTTT.

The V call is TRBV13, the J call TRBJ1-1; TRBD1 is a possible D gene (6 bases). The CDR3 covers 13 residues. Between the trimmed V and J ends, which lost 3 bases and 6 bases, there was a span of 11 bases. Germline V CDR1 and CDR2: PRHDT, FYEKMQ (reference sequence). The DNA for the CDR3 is TGTGCCAGCAGCTTCACAGGGATCCCTGAAGCTTTCTTT. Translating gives CASSFTGIPEAFF.

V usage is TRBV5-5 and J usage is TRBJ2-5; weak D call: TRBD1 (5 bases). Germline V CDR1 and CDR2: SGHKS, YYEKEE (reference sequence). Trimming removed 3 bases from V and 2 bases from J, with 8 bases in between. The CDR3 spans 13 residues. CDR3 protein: CASSSRQQETQYF. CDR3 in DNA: TGTGCCAGCAGCTCAAGACAGCAAGAGACCCAGTACTTC.

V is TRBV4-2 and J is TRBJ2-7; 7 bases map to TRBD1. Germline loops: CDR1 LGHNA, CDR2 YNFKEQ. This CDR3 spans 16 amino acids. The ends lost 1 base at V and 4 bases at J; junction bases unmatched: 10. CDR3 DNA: TGTGCCAGCAGCCAAGGGGGTGGGGACAGACAATACGAGCAGTACTTC. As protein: CASSQGGGDRQYEQYF.

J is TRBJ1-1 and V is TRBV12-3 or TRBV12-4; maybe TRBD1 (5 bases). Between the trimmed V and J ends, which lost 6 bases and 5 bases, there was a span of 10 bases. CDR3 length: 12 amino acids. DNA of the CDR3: TGTGCCAGCAGGCAGGGCTTGACTGAAGCTTTCTTT. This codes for CASRQGLTEAFF.

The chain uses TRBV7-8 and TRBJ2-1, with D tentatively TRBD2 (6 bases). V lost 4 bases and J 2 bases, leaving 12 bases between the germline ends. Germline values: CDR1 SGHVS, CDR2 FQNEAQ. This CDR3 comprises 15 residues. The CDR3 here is CASSYRDFAYNEQFF. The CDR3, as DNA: TGTGCCAGCAGCTACCGGGACTTTGCCTACAATGAGCAGTTCTTC.

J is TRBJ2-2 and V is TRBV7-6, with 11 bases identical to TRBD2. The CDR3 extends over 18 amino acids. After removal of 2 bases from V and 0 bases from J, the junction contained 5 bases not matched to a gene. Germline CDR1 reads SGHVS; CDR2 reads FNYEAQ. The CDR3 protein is CASSLRLAGGANTGELFF. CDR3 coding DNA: TGTGCCAGCAGCTTACGGCTAGCGGGGGGCGCGAACACCGGGGAGCTGTTTTTT.

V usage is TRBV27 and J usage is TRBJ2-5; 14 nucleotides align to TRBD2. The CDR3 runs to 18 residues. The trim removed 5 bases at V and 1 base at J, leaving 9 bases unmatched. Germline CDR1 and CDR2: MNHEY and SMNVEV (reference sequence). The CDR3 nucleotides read TGTGCCAGCAGTATAGGACTAGCGGGGGGCTACCTCCAAGAGACCCAGTACTTC. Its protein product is CASSIGLAGGYLQETQYF.

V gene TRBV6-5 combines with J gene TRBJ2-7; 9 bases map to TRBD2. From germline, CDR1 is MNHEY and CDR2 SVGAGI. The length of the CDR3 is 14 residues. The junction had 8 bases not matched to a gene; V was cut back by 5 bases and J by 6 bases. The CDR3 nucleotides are TGTGCCAGCAGTCCGCCGGGACTAGCTTTCGAGCAGTACGTC. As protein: CASSPPGLAFEQYV.

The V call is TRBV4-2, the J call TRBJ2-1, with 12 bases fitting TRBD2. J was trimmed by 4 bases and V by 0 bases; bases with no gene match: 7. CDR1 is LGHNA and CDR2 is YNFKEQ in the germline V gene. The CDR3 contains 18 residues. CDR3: CASSQDGLAGPNYNEQFF. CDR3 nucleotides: TGTGCCAGCAGCCAAGACGGACTAGCGGGACCTAATTACAATGAGCAGTTCTTC.

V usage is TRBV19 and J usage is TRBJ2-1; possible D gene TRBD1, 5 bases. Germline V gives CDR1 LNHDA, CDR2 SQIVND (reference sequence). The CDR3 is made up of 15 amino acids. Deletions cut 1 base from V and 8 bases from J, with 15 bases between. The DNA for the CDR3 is TGTGCCAGTAGTATAGGAGGACACCGTCTGGATGAGCAGTTCTTC. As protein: CASSIGGHRLDEQFF.

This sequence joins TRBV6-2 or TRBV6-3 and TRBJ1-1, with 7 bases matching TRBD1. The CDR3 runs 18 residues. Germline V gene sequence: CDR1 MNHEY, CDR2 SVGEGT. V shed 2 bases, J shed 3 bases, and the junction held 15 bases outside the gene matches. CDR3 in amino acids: CASSYRVVTGVGDTEAFF. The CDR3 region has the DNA TGTGCCAGCAGTTACCGAGTCGTCACAGGGGTGGGGGACACTGAAGCTTTCTTT.

CDR3 loop: CASSAPGQINEQFF. The CDR3 nucleotides read TGCGCCAGCAGCGCGCCGGGACAAATTAATGAGCAGTTCTTC. The chain joins TRBV5-1 to TRBJ2-1; possibly TRBD1 for D (6 bases). There are 14 residues in the CDR3. The V and J ends lost 4 bases and 7 bases respectively, with 15 bases between them. The germline gives CDR1 SGHRS, CDR2 YFSETQ. The full variable domain, in which reference TRBV5-1 and TRBJ2-1 provide the parts outside the CDR3, is KAGVTQTPRYLIKTRGQQVTLSCSPISGHRSVSWYQQTPGQGLQFLFEYFSETQRNKGNFPGRFSGRQFSNSRSEMNVSTLELGDSALYLCASSAPGQINEQFFGPGTRLTVL.

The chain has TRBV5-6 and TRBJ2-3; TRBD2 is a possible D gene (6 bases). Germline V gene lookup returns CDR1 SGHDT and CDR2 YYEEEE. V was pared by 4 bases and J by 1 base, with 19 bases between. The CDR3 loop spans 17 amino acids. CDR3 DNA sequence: TGTGCCAGCAGCCGGGTTACCGGGGGACTGGGCACAGATACGCAGTATTTT. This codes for CASSRVTGGLGTDTQYF. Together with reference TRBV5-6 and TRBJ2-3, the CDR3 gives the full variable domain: DAGVTQSPTHLIKTRGQQVTLRCSPKSGHDTVSWYQQALGQGPQFIFQYYEEEERQRGNFPDRFSGHQFPNYSSELNVNALLLGDSALYLCASSRVTGGLGTDTQYFGPGTRLTVL.

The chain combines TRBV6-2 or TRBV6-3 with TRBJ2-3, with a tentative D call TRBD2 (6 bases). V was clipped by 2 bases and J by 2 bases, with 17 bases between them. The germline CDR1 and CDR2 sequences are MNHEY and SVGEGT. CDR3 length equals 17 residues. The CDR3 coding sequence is TGTGCCAGCAGTTACGGATTAGCGGCCCGAAACACAGATACGCAGTATTTT. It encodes CASSYGLAARNTDTQYF.

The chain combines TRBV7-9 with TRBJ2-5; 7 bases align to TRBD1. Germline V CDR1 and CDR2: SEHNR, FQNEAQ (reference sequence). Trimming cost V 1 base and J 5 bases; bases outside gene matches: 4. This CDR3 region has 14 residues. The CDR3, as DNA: TGTGCCAGCAGCTTAGAAGGGGGCGGGGAGACCCAGTACTTC. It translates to CASSLEGGGETQYF.

This CDR3 reads CASSLGMPGSPEQYV. The CDR3 region has the DNA TGTGCCAGCAGCTTAGGGATGCCAGGGTCCCCCGAGCAGTACGTC. J is TRBJ2-7 and V is TRBV7-9; D is perhaps TRBD1 (5 bases). The ends were cut back, 1 base at V and 6 bases at J, with 16 bases in the middle. Germline CDR1 is SEHNR and CDR2 is FQNEAQ (reference sequence). The CDR3 consists of 15 residues.

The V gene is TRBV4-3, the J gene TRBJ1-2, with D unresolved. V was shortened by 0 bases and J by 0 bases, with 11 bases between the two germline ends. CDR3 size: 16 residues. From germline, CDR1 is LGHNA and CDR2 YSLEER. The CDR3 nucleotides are TGCGCCAGCAGCCAAGATCGGCGGGATCCTAACTATGGCTACACCTTC. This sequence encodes CASSQDRRDPNYGYTF.